This T cell receptor beta chain was sequenced in a study of molecular identifiers for immune sequencing clone quantification. Background on the study: Replicate experiments took RNA from roughly 20,000 or 100,000 naive CD8 cells, divided it five ways and sequenced four.

CD8+CD4-CCR7+CD45RA+ cells were sorted as naive CD8 T cells. Overall study results and limits: Barcode sharing among identical TCR molecules could make large clones appear smaller.

The CDR3 extends over 14 amino acids. Germline CDR1 reads MNHNY; CDR2 reads SVGAGI (reference sequence). In the case of this clonotype: What it binds is not known. One junction end disagrees with the germline gene, perhaps due to a read error.

Library preparation followed earlier protocols using designated TCR primers. TCRdb reprocessed the PCR reads with MiXCR, giving one entry per CDR3 protein. The sample includes about 640,000 distinct CDR3 sequences, 15% to 20% seen only once; the top ten take under 0.95%. This sequence joins TRBV6-6 and TRBJ2-7, with D perhaps matching TRBD1 (6 bases). This clonotype was sampled from a human donor in good health. Some libraries in this study had Jurkat cell RNA spiked in. The sequenced material came from naive CD8+ T cells from blood, with Jurkat cell RNA spiked in. Subset specified: FACS-sorted CD8+CD4-CCR7+CD45RA+ naive T cells. Here the CDR3 reads CAGSSPGAGYEQYF. In DNA form, the CDR3 reads TGTGCCGGCAGTTCCCCAGGGGCAGGGTACGAGCAGTACTTC.